The 18 T cell receptor beta chains reported below all come from one sample, sequenced in a study of response to subunit inactivated influenza vaccine. One entry per CDR3 protein results from TCRdb running MiXCR on the RT-PCR reads. The repertoire holds around 750,000 distinct CDR3 sequences, around 20% seen once, with roughly a tenth in the top ten. Sequencing used PBMCs from blood, obtained 5 days after vaccination. The source is a man aged 50 to 60 who received an inactivated influenza vaccine.

CDR3 nucleotide sequence: TGCGCCAGCAGCGACCAGGGGCAGGGCACCTACGAGCAGTACTTC. This codes for CASSDQGQGTYEQYF. The rearrangement uses TRBV10-1 and TRBJ2-7; D possibly corresponds to TRBD1 (6 bases). Germline CDR1 and CDR2: WNHNN and SYGVQD (reference sequence). Trimming pared 6 bases from V and 2 bases from J, leaving 17 bases between. The CDR3 runs 15 residues.

This clonotype appeared many times. The J gene is TRBJ2-5, the V gene TRBV28; D is possibly TRBD1 (6 bases). Germline assignment: CDR1 MDHEN and CDR2 SYDVKM. Trimming took 6 bases from V and 5 from J, leaving 13 bases between them. There are 13 residues in the CDR3. CDR3 residues: CASSRTQGETQYF. The CDR3 DNA is TGTGCCAGCAGCCGTACCCAGGGGGAGACCCAGTACTTC.

CDR3 loop: CASSNRDPAYNEQFF. CDR3 in DNA: TGTGCCAGCAGCAACCGGGACCCGGCCTACAATGAGCAGTTCTTC. The V gene is TRBV7-2, the J gene TRBJ2-1; tentatively, D is TRBD1 or TRBD2 (5 bases each). The germline V and J ends were trimmed by 5 bases and 2 bases, with 13 bases remaining between them. This CDR3 comprises 15 residues. Germline assignment: CDR1 SGHTA and CDR2 FQGNSA.

The chain is built from TRBV14 and TRBJ2-2; D possibly corresponds to TRBD1 (5 bases). Germline-derived CDR1 and CDR2 are SGHDN and FVKESK. The V gene lost 5 bases and the J gene lost 5 bases, with 21 bases spanning the gap. The CDR3 has 17 amino acids. In DNA, the CDR3 is TGTGCCAGCAGCGATTCCTTTAGGGGATACGGGACCGGGGAGCTGTTTTTT. It is translated as CASSDSFRGYGTGELFF.

The chain is built from TRBV20-1 and TRBJ2-1; tentative D call: TRBD1 (6 bases). Looked up from germline, CDR1 is DFQATT and CDR2 is SNEGSKA (reference sequence). Trimming left V 5 bases short and J 8 bases short, with 16 bases between. CDR3 length: 13 amino acids. The CDR3 DNA sequence: TGCAGTGCTGTCCCTGGCAGGGGCGATGAGCAGTTCTTC. It is translated as CSAVPGRGDEQFF.

This clonotype was counted between two and nine times. This chain links TRBV6-5 with TRBJ1-5; D is ambiguous. Germline V gene data show CDR1 as MNHEY and CDR2 as SVGAGI. The CDR3 consists of 16 residues. Trimming removed 0 bases from V and 0 bases from J, with 9 bases in between. The CDR3 spells CASSYSTGNSNQPQHF. The CDR3 bases are TGTGCCAGCAGTTACTCGACTGGAAATAGCAATCAGCCCCAGCATTTT.

Only a few counts were recorded for this clonotype. The CDR3 DNA follows: TGTGCCAGCAGTTCACAATATTACGAGCAGTACTTC. It encodes CASSSQYYEQYF. This chain links TRBV7-2 with TRBJ2-7; D is uncertain. V lost 6 bases to trimming and J lost 4 bases, with 10 bases between them. The CDR3 sequence is 12 residues long. Germline V gene data show CDR1 as SGHTA and CDR2 as FQGNSA.

The V gene is TRBV21-1, the J gene TRBJ2-2; the table gives TRBD1 as D, unverified against the DNA. TRBV21-1 is a pseudogene locus. The CDR3 is 17 residues long. CDR3 amino acids: CASSKLARGQNTGELFF. As DNA, the CDR3 is TGTGCCAGCAGCAAATTAGCGAGGGGGCAGAACACCGGGGAGCTGTTTTTT.

This clonotype was seen repeatedly, ten times or more. V usage is TRBV10-3 and J usage is TRBJ1-2, with a tentative D call TRBD1 (6 bases). The V gene's germline CDR1 is ENHRY and CDR2 SYGVKD. V was cut by 6 bases and J by 6 bases, with 14 bases left in between. The CDR3 loop spans 13 amino acids. CDR3 sequence: CAISGGGHDGYTF. As DNA, the CDR3 is TGTGCCATCAGCGGGGGGGGGCACGATGGCTACACCTTC.

This clonotype was seen a handful of times. The chain employs TRBV18 and TRBJ1-4; 10 nucleotides align to TRBD1. V gave up 4 bases and J gave up 2 bases; unmatched junction bases: 16. The V gene's germline CDR1 is KGHSH and CDR2 LQKENI. The CDR3 loop spans 20 amino acids. CDR3: CASSLIPGTGDSSTNEKLFF. The DNA of the CDR3 is TGTGCCAGCTCACTCATACCCGGGACAGGGGATTCTTCGACTAATGAAAAACTGTTTTTT.

This clonotype was counted between two and nine times. The genes are TRBV7-9 and TRBJ2-2; D not certain. From germline, CDR1 is SEHNR and CDR2 FQNEAQ (reference sequence). Deletions cut 6 bases from V and 4 bases from J, with 12 bases between. The CDR3 covers 14 residues. DNA of the CDR3: TGTGCCAGCAGTTATTCCCAGACCACCGGGGAGCTGTTTTTT. Encoded protein: CASSYSQTTGELFF. Based on the CDR3 plus reference TRBV7-9 and TRBJ2-2, the full variable domain is DTGVSQNPRHKITKRGQNVTFRCDPISEHNRLYWYRQTLGQGPEFLTYFQNEAQLEKSRLLSDRFSAERPKGSFSTLEIQRTEQGDSAMYLCASSYSQTTGELFFGEGSRLTVL.

The chain combines TRBV28 with TRBJ2-1, with D possibly TRBD2 on 7 matching bases. The CDR3 sequence is 17 residues long. Germline V gene data show CDR1 as MDHEN and CDR2 as SYDVKM. Trimming removed 7 bases at V and 0 bases at J, with 19 bases between. The CDR3 DNA sequence: TGTGCCAGCACCTCCCCCCCCGGGGGGCCCTCCTACAATGAGCAGTTCTTC. This codes for CASTSPPGGPSYNEQFF.

This chain connects TRBV7-9 to TRBJ2-5; TRBD1 might be the D (5 bases). Per the germline V gene, CDR1 is SEHNR and CDR2 is FQNEAQ (reference sequence). Trimming stripped 5 bases from V and 5 bases from J, with 21 bases between. The CDR3 consists of 16 residues. This CDR3 reads CASSPLGGALGETQYF. In DNA form, the CDR3 reads TGTGCCAGCAGCCCGCTTGGTGGGGCTTTGGGGGAGACCCAGTACTTC.

This clonotype was seen a handful of times. V gene TRBV5-6 combines with J gene TRBJ2-5; D uncertain. The V gene lost 1 base and the J gene lost 4 bases, with 14 bases spanning the gap. The V gene's germline CDR1 is SGHDT and CDR2 YYEEEE. The CDR3 length is 15 residues. The CDR3 loop reads CASSLNRLVLETQYF. The CDR3 nucleotides are TGTGCCAGCAGCTTGAACCGGTTGGTATTAGAGACCCAGTACTTC.

J is TRBJ2-1 and V is TRBV6-2 or TRBV6-3; TRBD2 matches at 10 bases. The CDR3 spans 16 residues. V lost 5 bases to trimming and J lost 0 bases; unmatched junction nucleotides: 4. Germline CDR1 reads MNHEY; CDR2 reads SVGEGT. In nucleotides, the CDR3 is TGTGCCAGCAGTCCTCCTAGCGGGAGCTCCTACAATGAGCAGTTCTTC. Protein product: CASSPPSGSSYNEQFF.

The chain joins TRBV12-3 or TRBV12-4 to TRBJ1-6; D might be TRBD1 (6 bases). V was clipped by 0 bases and J by 4 bases, with 13 bases between them. The CDR3 spans 17 residues. The CDR3 loop is CASSLALGAPYNSPLHF. The DNA of the CDR3 is TGTGCCAGCAGTTTAGCGCTGGGGGCGCCGTATAATTCACCCCTCCACTTT.

The chain links TRBV28 to TRBJ2-2; no definite D call. V gave up 7 bases and J gave up 5 bases, with 11 bases separating them. This CDR3 spans 13 amino acids. The germline CDR1 and CDR2 sequences are MDHEN and SYDVKM. The CDR3 nucleotides read TGTGCCAGCACCCTGCTGCGGACCGGGGAGCTGTTTTTT. This codes for CASTLLRTGELFF.

The V and J genes are TRBV18 and TRBJ2-5; D remains ambiguous. This CDR3 has 12 residues. Trimming took 4 bases from V and 5 from J, leaving 8 bases between them. Per germline, CDR1 KGHSH and CDR2 LQKENI. CDR3 DNA: TGTGCCAGCTCACAAAATAGGGAGACCCAGTACTTC. It specifies CASSQNRETQYF.